Reported below is one T cell receptor beta chain. These data belong to a study of monozygotic twins with inflammatory bowel disease. Each sample had eight separate cDNA synthesis reactions. From its re-call of the 5' RACE reads, TCRdb lists each CDR3 protein once, without DNA. The sample totals nearly 450,000 distinct CDR3 sequences. Germline V gene sequence: CDR1 MNHEY, CDR2 SMNVEV (reference sequence). The CDR3 spans 14 residues. The clonotype was recovered from a human donor with ulcerative colitis or Crohn's disease, or a healthy co-twin of an affected twin (not recorded which). V is TRBV27 and J is TRBJ2-2. Sequenced: blood. The CDR3 is CAKTFRFPPEGLFF.